The T cell receptor (beta chain) under discussion was sequenced for a study of resident and recirculating memory T cells in vitiligo. Study context: Samples were epidermis from two lesional and two nonlesional sites, plus PBMCs.

Germline lookup yields CDR1 MNHNS and CDR2 SASEGT. J lost 4 bases, V lost 4 bases, and 1 base had no gene match. This CDR3 is built from 14 residues. Findings and limits, study-wide: Different lesions suggested infiltration by different T cell clones. Vitiligo lesions lacked a unique dominant clone, and clonality varied.

Sequencing was performed with immunoSEQ multiplex PCR; in TCRdb, only in-frame clones are kept and a portion is missing. Altogether around 70,000 clones are present, roughly nine tenths being singletons, with the ten largest covering less than 5%. The count of this clone is one. No antigen is known for it. Material: blood. The TCR was taken from a male donor with vitiligo. The rearrangement links TRBV6-1 to TRBJ1-4; 9 bases match TRBD1. Here the CDR3 reads CASSGDRVNEKLFF. The CDR3 DNA is TGTGCCAGCAGTGGGGACAGGGTTAATGAAAAACTGTTTTTT.